These 20 T cell receptor beta chains were all obtained from the same sample, sequenced in a study of cytotoxic CD8 clonotypes in ibrutinib-treated CLL. Sequencing used immunoSEQ multiplex PCR; TCRdb keeps in-frame clones, though not all of them. The sample holds approximately 340,000 clones, 67% seen once. Material: PBMCs, obtained after 36 months of ibrutinib treatment. Receptors originate from a human donor with chronic lymphocytic leukemia.

This clone appeared once. The CDR3 DNA is TGCGCCAGCAGTGATGGGGGAGTGGGAGAGACCCAGTACTTC. It specifies CASSDGGVGETQYF. The chain recombines TRBV10-1 with TRBJ2-5, with D perhaps matching TRBD1 or TRBD2 (5 bases each). The CDR3 length is 14 residues. Trimming removed 3 bases from V and 4 bases from J, with 12 bases in between. CDR1 is WNHNN, CDR2 SYGVQD, per germline (reference sequence).

In this sample, this clone turned up once. This chain uses TRBV9 with TRBJ2-1; 12 bases map to TRBD2. Looked up from germline, CDR1 is SGDLS and CDR2 is YYNGEE. The CDR3 consists of 16 residues. V lost 4 bases and J lost 6; bases outside the gene matches: 8. The DNA of the CDR3 is TGTGCCAGCAGCCAACCCGGGACTAGCGGGCTCAATGAGCAGTTCTTC. Translated: CASSQPGTSGLNEQFF.

Only one count was recorded for this clone. This chain uses TRBV2 with TRBJ2-7; the match to TRBD2 covers 13 bases. CDR1 SNHLY and CDR2 FYNNEI come from the germline V gene. This CDR3 is 17 amino acids long. V was pared by 2 bases and J by 3 bases, with 7 bases of the junction left unmatched. CDR3 amino acids: CASSESQLAGGLYEQYF. In DNA form, the CDR3 reads TGTGCCAGCAGTGAATCCCAACTAGCGGGGGGGCTCTACGAGCAGTACTTC.

V and J are TRBV7-6 and TRBJ2-7, with TRBD2 identical over 7 bases. The CDR3 totals 14 residues. Per germline, CDR1 SGHVS and CDR2 FNYEAQ. V shed 5 bases, J shed 2 bases, and the junction held 6 bases outside the gene matches. As DNA, the CDR3 is TGTGCCAGCAGCCCCCCTAGCGGTACCTACGAGCAGTACTTC. Translating it yields CASSPPSGTYEQYF.

The chain employs TRBV5-6 and TRBJ2-7; TRBD2 aligns across 10 bases. This CDR3 is built from 14 residues. Trimming cost V 4 bases and J 9 bases; bases outside gene matches: 10. Germline V gene data show CDR1 as SGHDT and CDR2 as YYEEEE. The CDR3, as DNA: TGTGCCAGCAGCACCTTAGCGGGGGGATTGCGGCAGTACTTC. Amino acids: CASSTLAGGLRQYF.

With regard to this clone: In the same sample, other DNA sequences code for this CDR3. The rearrangement joins TRBV6-1 to TRBJ1-3; TRBD1 matches at 8 bases. The CDR3 covers 14 residues. CDR1 and CDR2 (germline): MNHNS, SASEGT. Trimming at V came to 2 bases and at J to 8 bases, leaving 5 bases not matched to a gene. CDR3 in DNA: TGTGCCAGCAGTGAACAGGGGGCGCGAGACACCATATATTTT. Amino acids: CASSEQGARDTIYF.

This chain connects TRBV28 to TRBJ2-6; the D call may be TRBD1 or TRBD2 (5 bases each). The CDR3 length is 17 residues. V was pared by 3 bases and J by 2 bases, with 14 bases between. Germline CDR1 MDHEN, CDR2 SYDVKM. CDR3 coding DNA: TGTGCCAGCAGTTTTGGGGGAGCTCGGCCTGGGGCCAACGTCCTGACTTTC. Translated, it gives CASSFGGARPGANVLTF.

This clone was seen only once. The CDR3 DNA reads as TGCGCCAGCAGCTTGGCCCCGGGACTAGCGTATTACGAGCAGTACTTC. Its protein is CASSLAPGLAYYEQYF. This chain connects TRBV5-1 to TRBJ2-7; 10 bases map to TRBD2. J was trimmed by 4 bases and V by 0 bases; bases with no gene match: 7. The CDR3 sequence is 16 residues long. Germline V lookup: CDR1 SGHRS, CDR2 YFSETQ.

CDR3 residues: CASSWTGDYYGYTF. The CDR3 nucleotides are TGCGCCAGCAGCTGGACAGGGGACTACTATGGCTACACCTTC. This chain links TRBV5-1 with TRBJ1-2, with 9 bases fitting TRBD1. V trimming: 3 bases; J trimming: 3 bases; junction bases outside the gene matches: 3. Looked up from germline, CDR1 is SGHRS and CDR2 is YFSETQ. The CDR3 covers 14 residues.

This rearrangement joins TRBV18 to TRBJ1-3; D is uncertain. Trimming took 4 bases from V and 0 from J, leaving 10 bases between them. CDR3 size: 15 residues. From germline, CDR1 is KGHSH and CDR2 LQKENI. The CDR3 loop is CASSRVSLSGNTIYF. The DNA of the CDR3 is TGTGCCAGCTCACGGGTCAGCCTCTCTGGAAACACCATATATTTT.

The chain combines TRBV6-6 with TRBJ1-4; D call uncertain. Germline-derived CDR1 and CDR2 are MNHNY and SVGAGI (reference sequence). The V and J ends lost 2 bases and 3 bases respectively, with 7 bases between them. The length of the CDR3 is 14 residues. In DNA, the CDR3 is TGTGCCAGCAGTTACGGGCAGTCTAATGAAAAACTGTTTTTT. This gives the protein CASSYGQSNEKLFF.

The V gene is TRBV18, the J gene TRBJ2-3; a possible D gene is TRBD2 (6 bases). The CDR3 has 15 residues. V lost 0 bases to trimming and J lost 3 bases, with 10 bases between them. Germline CDR1 and CDR2: KGHSH and LQKENI. The CDR3 region has the DNA TGTGCCAGCTCACCACCTAGCGGAGGAACAGATACGCAGTATTTT. As protein: CASSPPSGGTDTQYF.

The rearrangement joins TRBV28 to TRBJ2-5; 10 bases map to TRBD2. Germline CDR1 is MDHEN and CDR2 is SYDVKM. Trimming removed 5 bases from V and 1 base from J; junction bases left unmatched: 4. CDR3 length: 15 amino acids. CDR3 sequence reads: CASSLWTSGQETQYF. The CDR3, as DNA: TGTGCCAGCAGTCTTTGGACTAGCGGCCAAGAGACCCAGTACTTC.

The CDR3 loop is CATPKSGRGTEAFF. The DNA for the CDR3 is TGTGCCACCCCGAAATCAGGGCGGGGCACTGAAGCTTTCTTT. The gene calls are TRBV9 and TRBJ1-1, with D possibly being TRBD1 (5 bases). Trimming shortened V by 9 bases and J by 4 bases, and 19 bases separated the two germline ends. CDR3 length equals 14 residues. Germline V CDR1 and CDR2: SGDLS, YYNGEE.

The chain is built from TRBV2 and TRBJ2-7; no definite D call. Trimming took off 4 bases at V and 1 base at J, with 5 bases between the two ends. The CDR3 is 12 residues long. Germline lookup yields CDR1 SNHLY and CDR2 FYNNEI. The CDR3: CASSASSYEQYF. The CDR3 nucleotides read TGTGCCAGCAGTGCCAGTTCCTACGAGCAGTACTTC.

This sequence joins TRBV7-2 and TRBJ1-1; 8 bases map to TRBD1. This CDR3 is 17 amino acids long. Losses at the gene ends were 5 bases for V and 2 bases for J; bases not matched to a gene: 13. The germline V gene has CDR1 SGHTA and CDR2 FQGNSA. CDR3 amino acids: CASSRGTGRYVNTEAFF. In DNA, the CDR3 is TGTGCCAGCAGCCGAGGGACAGGTCGGTATGTAAACACTGAAGCTTTCTTT.

V and J are TRBV4-1 and TRBJ1-1; D uncertain. CDR3 length: 12 amino acids. V was shortened by 5 bases and J by 6 bases, with 10 bases between the two germline ends. Germline V gives CDR1 MGHRA, CDR2 YSYEKL. CDR3 in DNA: TGCGCCAGCAGCGGCGGAGGGTCTGAAGCTTTCTTT. Its protein is CASSGGGSEAFF.

The rearrangement links TRBV4-1 to TRBJ2-3; 8 nucleotides line up with TRBD2. The CDR3 contains 18 residues. Germline V gene lookup returns CDR1 MGHRA and CDR2 YSYEKL. The ends lost 1 base at V and 5 bases at J; junction bases unmatched: 14. In DNA form, the CDR3 reads TGCGCCAGCAGCCAAGTAGGTAGCGGGGTGCTTCCTAGAGATACGCAGTATTTT. The encoded protein is CASSQVGSGVLPRDTQYF.

This sequence joins TRBV12-5 and TRBJ2-5; a possible D gene is TRBD2 (5 bases). This CDR3 contains 14 residues. Germline V gene sequence: CDR1 LGHNT, CDR2 FRNRAP. Trimming took off 3 bases at V and 2 bases at J, with 10 bases between the two ends. This CDR3 is CASGLLARQETQYF. The CDR3 DNA reads TGTGCTAGTGGTTTATTAGCGAGACAAGAGACCCAGTACTTC. The full variable domain, in which reference TRBV12-5 and TRBJ2-5 provide the parts outside the CDR3, is DARVTQTPRHKVTEMGQEVTMRCQPILGHNTVFWYRQTMMQGLELLAYFRNRAPLDDSGMPKDRFSAEMPDATLATLKIQPSEPRDSAVYFCASGLLARQETQYFGPGTRLLVL.

This clone was found a few times. This chain links TRBV19 with TRBJ1-5; no clear D gene. Trimming left V 6 bases short and J 0 bases short, with 12 bases between. This CDR3 is built from 15 residues. CDR1 and CDR2 from the germline V gene are LNHDA and SQIVND (reference sequence). CDR3 amino acids: CASSPETPSNQPQHF. In DNA, the CDR3 is TGTGCCAGTAGCCCCGAGACACCTAGCAATCAGCCCCAGCATTTT.